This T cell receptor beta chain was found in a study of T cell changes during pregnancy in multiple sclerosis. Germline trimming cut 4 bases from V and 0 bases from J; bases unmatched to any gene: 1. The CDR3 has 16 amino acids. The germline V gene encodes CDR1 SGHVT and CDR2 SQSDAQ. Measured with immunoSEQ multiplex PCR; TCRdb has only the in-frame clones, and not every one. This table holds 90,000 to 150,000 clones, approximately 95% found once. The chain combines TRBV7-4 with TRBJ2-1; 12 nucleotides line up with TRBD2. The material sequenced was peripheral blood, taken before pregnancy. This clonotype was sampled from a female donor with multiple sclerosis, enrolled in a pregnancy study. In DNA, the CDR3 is TGTGCCAGCAGCTCTAGCGGGAGGGGCTCCTACAATGAGCAGTTCTTC. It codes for CASSSSGRGSYNEQFF.